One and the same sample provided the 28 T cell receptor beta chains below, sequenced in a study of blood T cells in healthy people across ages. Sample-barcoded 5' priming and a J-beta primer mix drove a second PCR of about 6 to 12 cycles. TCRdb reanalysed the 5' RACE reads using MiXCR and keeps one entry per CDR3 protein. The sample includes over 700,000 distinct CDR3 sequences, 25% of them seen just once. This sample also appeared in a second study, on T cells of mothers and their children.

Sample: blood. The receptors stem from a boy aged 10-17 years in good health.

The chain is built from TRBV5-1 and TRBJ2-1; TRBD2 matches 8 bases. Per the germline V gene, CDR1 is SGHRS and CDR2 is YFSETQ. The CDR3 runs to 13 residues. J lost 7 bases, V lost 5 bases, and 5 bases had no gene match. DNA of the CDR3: TGCGCCAGCAGAGAGGCTAGCGGGAATGAGCAGTTCTTC. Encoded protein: CASREASGNEQFF.

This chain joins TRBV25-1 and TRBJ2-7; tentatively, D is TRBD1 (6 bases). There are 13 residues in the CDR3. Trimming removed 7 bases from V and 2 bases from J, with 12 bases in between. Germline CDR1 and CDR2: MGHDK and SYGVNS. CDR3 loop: CASKRSGAYEQYF. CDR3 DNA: TGTGCCAGCAAGAGATCAGGGGCCTACGAGCAGTACTTC.

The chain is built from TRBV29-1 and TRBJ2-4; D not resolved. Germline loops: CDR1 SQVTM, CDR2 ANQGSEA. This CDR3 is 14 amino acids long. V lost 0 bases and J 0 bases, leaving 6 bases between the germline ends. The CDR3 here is CSVEEDLAKNIQYF. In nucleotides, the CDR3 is TGCAGCGTTGAAGAGGATCTAGCCAAAAACATTCAGTACTTC.

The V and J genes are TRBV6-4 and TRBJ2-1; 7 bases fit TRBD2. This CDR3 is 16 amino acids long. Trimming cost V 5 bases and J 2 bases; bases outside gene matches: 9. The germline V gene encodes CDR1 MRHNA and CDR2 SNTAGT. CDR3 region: CASSQILAAPYNEQFF. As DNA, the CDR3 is TGTGCCAGCAGTCAGATCCTAGCGGCCCCCTACAATGAGCAGTTCTTC.

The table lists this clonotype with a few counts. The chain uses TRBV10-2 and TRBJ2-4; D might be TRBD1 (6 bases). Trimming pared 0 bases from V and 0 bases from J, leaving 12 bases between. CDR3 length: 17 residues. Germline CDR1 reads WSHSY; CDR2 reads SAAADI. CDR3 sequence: CASSESRTALAKNIQYF. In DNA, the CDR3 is TGCGCCAGCAGTGAGTCGAGGACAGCCTTAGCCAAAAACATTCAGTACTTC.

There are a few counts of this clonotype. This CDR3 reads CASNSGTSGIDEQFF. The CDR3, as DNA: TGTGCCAGCAACTCCGGGACTAGCGGGATCGATGAGCAGTTCTTC. The chain carries TRBV2 and TRBJ2-1, with TRBD2 matching over 13 bases. The CDR3 consists of 15 residues. V gave up 7 bases and J gave up 8 bases; unmatched junction bases: 8. Looked up from germline, CDR1 is SNHLY and CDR2 is FYNNEI.

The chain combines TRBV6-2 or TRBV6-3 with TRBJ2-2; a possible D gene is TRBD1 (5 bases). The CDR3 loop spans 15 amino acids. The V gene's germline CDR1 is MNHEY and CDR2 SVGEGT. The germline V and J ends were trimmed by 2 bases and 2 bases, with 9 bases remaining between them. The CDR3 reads CASSYRGSNTGELFF. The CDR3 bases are TGTGCCAGCAGTTACAGGGGAAGTAACACCGGGGAGCTGTTTTTT.

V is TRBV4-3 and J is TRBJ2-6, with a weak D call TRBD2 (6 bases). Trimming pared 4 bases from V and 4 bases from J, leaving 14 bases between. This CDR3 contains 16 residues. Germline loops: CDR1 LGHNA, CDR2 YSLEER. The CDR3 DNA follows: TGCGCCAGCAGCCCGACCGTGGCGGGAGGGGCCAACGTCCTGACTTTC. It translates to CASSPTVAGGANVLTF.

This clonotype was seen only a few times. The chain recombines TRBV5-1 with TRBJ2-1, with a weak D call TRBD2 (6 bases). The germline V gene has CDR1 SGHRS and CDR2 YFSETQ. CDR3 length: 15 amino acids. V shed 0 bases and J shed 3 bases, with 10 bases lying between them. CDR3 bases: TGCGCCAGCAGCTTGGTCGGGAGCCACTACAATGAGCAGTTCTTC. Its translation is CASSLVGSHYNEQFF.

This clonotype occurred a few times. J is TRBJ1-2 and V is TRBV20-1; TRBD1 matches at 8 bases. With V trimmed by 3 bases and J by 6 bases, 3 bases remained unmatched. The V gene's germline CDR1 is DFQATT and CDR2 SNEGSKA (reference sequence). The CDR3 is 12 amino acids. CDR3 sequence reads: CSARGQVDGYTF. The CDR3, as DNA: TGCAGTGCTAGGGGACAGGTGGATGGCTACACCTTC.

The CDR3 DNA reads TGTGCCAGCAGCCCCTGGAGGACAGGAATGGATTCACCCCTCCACTTT. Translating gives CASSPWRTGMDSPLHF. V usage is TRBV7-8 and J usage is TRBJ1-6, with 7 bases that match TRBD1. Germline CDR1 is SGHVS and CDR2 is FQNEAQ. J gave up 8 bases and V 5 bases, and 12 bases lay outside the gene matches. The CDR3 is made up of 16 amino acids.

CDR3 nucleotide sequence: TGTGCCAGCAGTTACCTGACTAGCGGGGTACCTCGTCCCGAGCAGTACTTC. This codes for CASSYLTSGVPRPEQYF. The gene calls are TRBV6-5 and TRBJ2-5; 11 bases are a match to TRBD2. The J call may be faulty, since TRBJ2-7 better matches the DNA end. Germline CDR1 reads MNHEY; CDR2 reads SVGAGI. The CDR3 contains 17 residues.

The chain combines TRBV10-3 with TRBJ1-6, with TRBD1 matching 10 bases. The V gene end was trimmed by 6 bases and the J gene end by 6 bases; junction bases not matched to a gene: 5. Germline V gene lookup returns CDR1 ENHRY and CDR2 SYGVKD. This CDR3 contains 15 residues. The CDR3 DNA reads TGTGCCATCAGAGACCGGGACAGGGGTAATTCACCCCTCCACTTT. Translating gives CAIRDRDRGNSPLHF.

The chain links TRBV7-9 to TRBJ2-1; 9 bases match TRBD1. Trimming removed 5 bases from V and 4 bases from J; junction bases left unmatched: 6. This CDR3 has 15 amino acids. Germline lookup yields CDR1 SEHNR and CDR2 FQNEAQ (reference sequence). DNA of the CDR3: TGTGCCAGCAGCCTACGGGACAGGGTGTACAATGAGCAGTTCTTC. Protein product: CASSLRDRVYNEQFF.

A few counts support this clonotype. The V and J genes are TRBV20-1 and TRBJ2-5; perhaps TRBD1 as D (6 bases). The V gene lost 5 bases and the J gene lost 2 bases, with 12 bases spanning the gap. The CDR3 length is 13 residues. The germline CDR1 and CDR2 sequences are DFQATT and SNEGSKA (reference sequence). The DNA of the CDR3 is TGCAGTGCTCCCGGACAGTCGCAAGAGACCCAGTACTTC. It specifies CSAPGQSQETQYF.

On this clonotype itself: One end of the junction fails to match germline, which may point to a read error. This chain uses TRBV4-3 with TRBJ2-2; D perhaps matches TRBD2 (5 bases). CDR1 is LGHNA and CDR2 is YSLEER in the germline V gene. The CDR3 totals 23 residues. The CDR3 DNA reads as TGCGCCAGCAGCCAAGATCGAACCCCGGCCTCATTTATCCCGGAGGTTCGGGCCGGGGAACTGTTTTTT. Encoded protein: CASSQDRTPASFIPEVRAGELFF.

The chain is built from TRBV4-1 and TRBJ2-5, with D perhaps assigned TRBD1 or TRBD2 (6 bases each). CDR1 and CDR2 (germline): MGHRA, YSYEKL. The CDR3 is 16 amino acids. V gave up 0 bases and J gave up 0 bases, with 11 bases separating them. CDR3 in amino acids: CASSQDGGPYQETQYF. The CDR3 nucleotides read TGCGCCAGCAGCCAAGACGGGGGCCCGTACCAAGAGACCCAGTACTTC.

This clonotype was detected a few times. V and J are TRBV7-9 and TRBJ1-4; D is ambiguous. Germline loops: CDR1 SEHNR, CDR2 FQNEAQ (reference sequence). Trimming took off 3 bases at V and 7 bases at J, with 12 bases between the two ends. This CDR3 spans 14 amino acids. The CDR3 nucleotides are TGTGCCAGCAGCTTCGAGGGTGCTAGTGAAAAACTGTTTTTT. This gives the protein CASSFEGASEKLFF. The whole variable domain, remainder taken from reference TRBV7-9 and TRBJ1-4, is DTGVSQNPRHKITKRGQNVTFRCDPISEHNRLYWYRQTLGQGPEFLTYFQNEAQLEKSRLLSDRFSAERPKGSFSTLEIQRTEQGDSAMYLCASSFEGASEKLFFGSGTQLSVL.

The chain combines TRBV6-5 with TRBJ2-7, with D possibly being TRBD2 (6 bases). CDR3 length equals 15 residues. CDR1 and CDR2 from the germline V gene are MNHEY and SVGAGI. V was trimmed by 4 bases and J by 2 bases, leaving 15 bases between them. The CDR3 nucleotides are TGTGCCAGCAGTTCTGGTAGGGAGGTTACCTACGAGCAGTACTTC. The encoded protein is CASSSGREVTYEQYF.

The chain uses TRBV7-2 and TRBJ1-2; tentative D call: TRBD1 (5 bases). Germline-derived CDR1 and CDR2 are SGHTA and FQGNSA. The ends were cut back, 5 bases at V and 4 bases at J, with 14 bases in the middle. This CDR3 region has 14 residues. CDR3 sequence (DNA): TGTGCCAGCAGCCCCTCGACGGACATCTATGGCTACACCTTC. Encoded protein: CASSPSTDIYGYTF.

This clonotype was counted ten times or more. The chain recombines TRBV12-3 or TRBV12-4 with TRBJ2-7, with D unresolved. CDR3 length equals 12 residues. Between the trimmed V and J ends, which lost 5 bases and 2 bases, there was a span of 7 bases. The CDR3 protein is CASSPNPYEQYF. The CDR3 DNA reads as TGTGCCAGCAGTCCCAACCCCTACGAGCAGTACTTC.

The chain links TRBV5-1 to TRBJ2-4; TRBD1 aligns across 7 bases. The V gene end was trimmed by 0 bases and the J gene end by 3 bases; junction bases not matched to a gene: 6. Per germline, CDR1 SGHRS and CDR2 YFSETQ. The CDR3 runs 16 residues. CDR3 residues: CASSLGPTGDKNIQYF. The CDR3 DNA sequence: TGCGCCAGCAGCTTGGGGCCAACAGGGGACAAAAACATTCAGTACTTC.

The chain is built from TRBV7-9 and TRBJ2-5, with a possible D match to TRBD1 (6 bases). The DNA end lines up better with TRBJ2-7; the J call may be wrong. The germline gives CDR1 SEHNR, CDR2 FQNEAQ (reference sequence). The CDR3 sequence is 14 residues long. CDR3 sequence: CASSPRTESYEQYF. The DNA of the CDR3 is TGTGCCAGCAGCCCGCGGACAGAATCCTACGAGCAGTACTTC.

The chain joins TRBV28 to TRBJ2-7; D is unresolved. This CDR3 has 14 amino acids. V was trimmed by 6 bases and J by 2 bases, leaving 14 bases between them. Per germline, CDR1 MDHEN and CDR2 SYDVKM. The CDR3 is CASSSPVSAYEQYF. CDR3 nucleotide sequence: TGTGCCAGCAGCTCCCCGGTTTCGGCCTACGAGCAGTACTTC.

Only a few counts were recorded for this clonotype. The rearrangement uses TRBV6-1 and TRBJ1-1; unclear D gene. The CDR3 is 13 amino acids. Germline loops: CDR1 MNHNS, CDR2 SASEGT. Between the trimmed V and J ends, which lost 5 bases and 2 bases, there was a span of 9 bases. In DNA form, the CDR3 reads TGTGCCAGCAGTTGGACGGACAACACTGAAGCTTTCTTT. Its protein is CASSWTDNTEAFF.

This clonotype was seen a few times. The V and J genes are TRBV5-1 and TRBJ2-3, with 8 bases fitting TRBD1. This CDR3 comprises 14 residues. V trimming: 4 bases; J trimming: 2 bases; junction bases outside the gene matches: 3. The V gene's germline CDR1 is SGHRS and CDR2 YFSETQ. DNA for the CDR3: TGCGCCAGCAGCGGGGACAGGTACACAGATACGCAGTATTTT. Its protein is CASSGDRYTDTQYF.

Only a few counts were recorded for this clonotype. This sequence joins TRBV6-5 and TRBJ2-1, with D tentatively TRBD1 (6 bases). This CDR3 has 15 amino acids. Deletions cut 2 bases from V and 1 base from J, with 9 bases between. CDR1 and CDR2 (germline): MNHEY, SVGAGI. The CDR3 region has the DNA TGTGCCAGCAGTTACCCACAGGGATCCTACAATGAGCAGTTCTTC. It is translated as CASSYPQGSYNEQFF.

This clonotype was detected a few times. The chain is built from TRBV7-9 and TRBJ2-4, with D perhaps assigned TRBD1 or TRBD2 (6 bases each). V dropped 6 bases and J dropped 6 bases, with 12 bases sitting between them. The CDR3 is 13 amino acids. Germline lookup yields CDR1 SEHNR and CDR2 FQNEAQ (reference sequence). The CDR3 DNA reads TGTGCCAGCAGATCGGGGGCAGGAAACATTCAGTACTTC. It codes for CASRSGAGNIQYF.